What follows are 16 T cell receptor beta chains derived from one specimen sequenced in a study of T cell responses to AZD1222 COVID-19 vaccine. Assay: immunoSEQ multiplex PCR; the TCRdb copy retains only in-frame clones and omits some. The profile shows some 96,000 clones, about 87% of them singletons. The material was peripheral blood, obtained on day 0 of MenACWY control vaccination. The receptors derive from an adult in good health.

The V and J genes are TRBV27 and TRBJ1-1, with D perhaps TRBD1 (6 bases). Germline assignment: CDR1 MNHEY and CDR2 SMNVEV (reference sequence). This CDR3 has 14 amino acids. V lost 2 bases and J 3 bases, leaving 10 bases between the germline ends. The CDR3 is CASSLQGFYTEAFF. DNA of the CDR3: TGTGCCAGCAGTTTACAGGGGTTTTACACTGAAGCTTTCTTT.

This clone has just one count. The rearrangement joins TRBV7-2 to TRBJ1-2; weak D call: TRBD1 (6 bases). The CDR3 spans 14 residues. Germline values: CDR1 SGHTA, CDR2 FQGNSA. With 5 bases removed from V and 8 bases from J, the gap between germline ends came to 18 bases. The CDR3: CASSARIEGEGYTF. CDR3 in DNA: TGTGCCAGCAGCGCGAGGATAGAGGGGGAAGGCTACACCTTC. The full variable domain, with the rest looked up from reference TRBV7-2 and TRBJ1-2, is GAGVSQSPSNKVTEKGKDVELRCDPISGHTALYWYRQSLGQGLEFLIYFQGNSAPDKSGLPSDRFSAERTGGSVSTLTIQRTQQEDSAVYLCASSARIEGEGYTFGSGTRLTVV.

This chain connects TRBV27 to TRBJ1-2; the D is unclear. V was shortened by 6 bases and J by 4 bases, with 12 bases between the two germline ends. This CDR3 spans 13 amino acids. Germline V CDR1 and CDR2: MNHEY, SMNVEV (reference sequence). The CDR3 loop reads CASRGLTTYGYTF. The CDR3 DNA reads TGTGCCAGCAGAGGGCTTACTACCTATGGCTACACCTTC.

The chain uses TRBV5-8 and TRBJ2-2; D may correspond to TRBD1 or TRBD2 (6 bases each). Germline lookup yields CDR1 SGHTS and CDR2 YDEGEE. The CDR3 is made up of 15 amino acids. V lost 2 bases and J lost 2, with 10 bases in between. The CDR3 spells CASSFRGPNTGELFF. The CDR3 coding sequence is TGTGCCAGCAGCTTTCGGGGGCCAAACACCGGGGAGCTGTTTTTT.

The chain carries TRBV2 and TRBJ1-6; no firm D call. The germline V and J ends were trimmed by 7 bases and 6 bases, with 16 bases remaining between them. The CDR3 has 15 residues. The germline V gene has CDR1 SNHLY and CDR2 FYNNEI. This chain's CDR3 is CASKIEALINSPLHF. CDR3 DNA sequence: TGTGCCAGCAAGATAGAGGCGCTTATTAATTCACCCCTCCACTTT.

In nucleotides, the CDR3 is TGCAGCGGCGGGACAGGGTGGGAGTTCGGGGAGCTGTTTTTT. Protein sequence: CSGGTGWEFGELFF. The chain uses TRBV29-1 and TRBJ2-2; TRBD1 aligns across 9 bases. The CDR3 is made up of 14 amino acids. From germline, CDR1 is SQVTM and CDR2 ANQGSEA. V was pared by 7 bases and J by 7 bases, with 10 bases of the junction left unmatched.

Here the CDR3 reads CASSSGLAARAAYEQYF. The CDR3 bases are TGTGCCAGCAGCTCGGGACTAGCGGCCAGGGCCGCCTACGAGCAGTACTTC. The chain joins TRBV7-2 to TRBJ2-7, with 11 bases aligning to TRBD2. Germline lookup yields CDR1 SGHTA and CDR2 FQGNSA. The length of the CDR3 is 17 residues. After removal of 4 bases from V and 2 bases from J, the junction contained 10 bases not matched to a gene.

Comment on this clone: Germline is not matched at one junction end, which may reflect a read error. The chain joins TRBV11-2 to TRBJ2-7; unclear D gene. This CDR3 has 13 residues. Germline CDR1 SGHAT, CDR2 FQNNGV. The CDR3 sequence is CASSPGVSNEQYF. The DNA of the CDR3 is TGTGCCAGCAGCCCTGGAGTCTCCAACGAGCAGTACTTC.

The chain has TRBV19 and TRBJ2-3; D is tentatively TRBD1 or TRBD2 (5 bases each). This CDR3 contains 17 residues. Trimming pared 8 bases from V and 0 bases from J, leaving 21 bases between. Germline values: CDR1 LNHDA, CDR2 SQIVND (reference sequence). The CDR3 DNA reads as TGTGCCAGTTCGGGGTATAGGGACCATACTAGCACAGATACGCAGTATTTT. It translates to CASSGYRDHTSTDTQYF.

The rearrangement uses TRBV3-1 (or the pseudogene TRBV3-2) and TRBJ2-7, with 10 bases that match TRBD2. Germline V CDR1 and CDR2: LGHDT, YNNKEL (reference sequence). J was trimmed by 1 base and V by 6 bases; bases with no gene match: 6. This CDR3 spans 15 amino acids. CDR3 sequence (DNA): TGTGCCAGCAGACGACAAGCGGGAGGGTCCTACGAGCAGTACTTC. Its translation is CASRRQAGGSYEQYF.

The chain is built from TRBV4-3 and TRBJ2-2; 7 nucleotides line up with TRBD2. CDR1 LGHNA and CDR2 YSLEER come from the germline V gene. This CDR3 spans 15 amino acids. Trimming removed 1 base from V and 4 bases from J; junction bases left unmatched: 3. This chain's CDR3 is CASSQGLAATGELFF. CDR3 DNA: TGCGCCAGCAGCCAAGGGCTAGCGGCCACCGGGGAGCTGTTTTTT.

This chain links TRBV9 with TRBJ2-2, with 9 bases aligning to TRBD1. The J segment lost 4 bases and the V segment lost 2 bases, leaving 6 bases of the junction unmatched. Per germline, CDR1 SGDLS and CDR2 YYNGEE. This CDR3 spans 16 amino acids. The CDR3 DNA reads TGTGCCAGCAGCGTCACAGGGGGCCGAGGCACCGGGGAGCTGTTTTTT. Its translation: CASSVTGGRGTGELFF.

In this sample, this clone turned up once. The chain has TRBV5-1 and TRBJ2-1, with D tentatively TRBD2 (5 bases). Germline-derived CDR1 and CDR2 are SGHRS and YFSETQ. CDR3 length: 12 amino acids. V gave up 4 bases and J gave up 10 bases, with 12 bases separating them. The CDR3 spells CASSEVTGEQFF. Here the CDR3 DNA reads TGCGCCAGCAGCGAGGTTACGGGAGAGCAGTTCTTC.

The rearrangement joins TRBV7-2 to TRBJ1-3; D is possibly TRBD1 (5 bases). With 5 bases removed from V and 2 bases from J, the gap between germline ends came to 19 bases. The CDR3 is 17 residues long. Germline lookup yields CDR1 SGHTA and CDR2 FQGNSA. CDR3 nucleotides: TGTGCCAGCAGCCTCCAGGCTGCAGGGCGAGCTGGAAACACCATATATTTT. Translation: CASSLQAAGRAGNTIYF.

J is TRBJ1-2 and V is TRBV4-1; D remains ambiguous. The V gene's germline CDR1 is MGHRA and CDR2 YSYEKL. V lost 4 bases and J 2 bases, leaving 11 bases between the germline ends. The length of the CDR3 is 14 residues. This CDR3 is CASSPDGRNYGYTF. The CDR3 bases are TGCGCCAGCAGCCCTGATGGCCGCAACTATGGCTACACCTTC.

DNA of the CDR3: TGCGCCAGCAGAGTACAGGCTTATGGCTACACCTTC. This gives the protein CASRVQAYGYTF. The chain links TRBV10-2 to TRBJ1-2, with a possible D match to TRBD1 (5 bases). Trimming took off 6 bases at V and 5 bases at J, with 10 bases between the two ends. This CDR3 has 12 residues. Germline CDR1 WSHSY, CDR2 SAAADI.